Following are 8 T cell receptor beta chains from one sample sequenced in a study of T cell responses to AZD1222 COVID-19 vaccine. Clones were sequenced by immunoSEQ multiplex PCR, and TCRdb holds only the in-frame ones, with some missing. The repertoire consists of 100,000 or so clones, with around nine tenths occurring once and the leading ten covering 1.7%. The sample in question was peripheral blood, obtained on day 0 of AZD1222 vaccination. The receptors here all came from an adult in good health.

This clone was found once. This chain links TRBV28 with TRBJ1-4; D is possibly TRBD1 (6 bases). The germline V and J ends were trimmed by 1 base and 8 bases, with 20 bases remaining between them. The CDR3 totals 17 residues. Germline-derived CDR1 and CDR2 are MDHEN and SYDVKM. CDR3 sequence (DNA): TGTGCCAGCAGTTTATACCCCTCCGGGGGGCGCAAAGAAAAACTGTTTTTT. This sequence encodes CASSLYPSGGRKEKLFF.

This clone has more than one count but fewer than ten. The chain recombines TRBV6-5 with TRBJ1-3; 7 bases fit TRBD1. Germline V gives CDR1 MNHEY, CDR2 SVGAGI. The CDR3 is 14 amino acids. Trimming removed 2 bases from V and 2 bases from J; junction bases left unmatched: 0. The CDR3 loop is CASSYQGAGNTIYF. Written as DNA, the CDR3 is TGTGCCAGCAGTTACCAGGGGGCTGGAAACACCATATATTTT.

This chain joins TRBV7-9 and TRBJ2-5; D ambiguous. In germline, CDR1 is SEHNR, CDR2 FQNEAQ (reference sequence). The CDR3 runs to 14 residues. With 4 bases removed from V and 2 bases from J, the gap between germline ends came to 11 bases. CDR3 amino acids: CASSSGFLQETQYF. In DNA, the CDR3 is TGTGCCAGCAGCTCCGGCTTCCTACAAGAGACCCAGTACTTC.

V and J are TRBV30 and TRBJ1-4; TRBD1 aligns across 10 bases. Germline values: CDR1 GTSNPN, CDR2 SVGIG (reference sequence). This CDR3 has 17 residues. J was trimmed by 6 bases and V by 0 bases; bases with no gene match: 10. The CDR3, as DNA: TGTGCCTGGAGTGTTGGGACAGGGGAAGGACGGTATGAAAAACTGTTTTTT. It yields the protein CAWSVGTGEGRYEKLFF.

CDR3 residues: CASSLALGLAESYEQYF. The CDR3 nucleotides read TGTGCCAGCAGCTTGGCCCTAGGACTAGCGGAGTCCTACGAGCAGTACTTC. J is TRBJ2-7 and V is TRBV5-4; TRBD2 matches at 10 bases. Germline V gives CDR1 SGHNT, CDR2 YYREEE (reference sequence). The CDR3 has 17 amino acids. Trimming took 0 bases from V and 1 from J; bases not matched to a gene: 7. Variable domain in full (rest from reference TRBV5-4 and TRBJ2-7): ETGVTQSPTHLIKTRGQQVTLRCSSQSGHNTVSWYQQALGQGPQFIFQYYREEENGRGNFPPRFSGLQFPNYSSELNVNALELDDSALYLCASSLALGLAESYEQYFGPGTRLTVT.

The chain combines TRBV7-2 with TRBJ2-2; the match to TRBD1 covers 10 bases. The length of the CDR3 is 16 residues. Germline V CDR1 and CDR2: SGHTA, FQGNSA. Germline trimming cut 2 bases from V and 6 bases from J; bases unmatched to any gene: 6. The CDR3 protein is CASSLWSGQGAGELFF. The CDR3, as DNA: TGTGCCAGCAGCTTATGGTCTGGACAGGGGGCCGGGGAGCTGTTTTTT.

This clone appeared once. The chain uses TRBV7-2 and TRBJ2-1, with 9 bases aligning to TRBD2. J lost 6 bases, V lost 5 bases, and 8 bases had no gene match. Germline CDR1 reads SGHTA; CDR2 reads FQGNSA. The CDR3 sequence is 15 residues long. The CDR3 loop is CASSPGLAPRNEQFF. CDR3 nucleotide sequence: TGTGCCAGCAGCCCGGGACTAGCACCACGCAATGAGCAGTTCTTC.

V usage is TRBV6-5 and J usage is TRBJ2-7; 9 nucleotides agree with TRBD2. This CDR3 contains 14 residues. The V segment lost 5 bases and the J segment 7 bases; nucleotides outside the gene matches: 9. Germline CDR1 is MNHEY and CDR2 is SVGAGI. CDR3 loop: CASSHSGSSVEQYF. CDR3 DNA: TGTGCCAGCAGTCATAGCGGGAGTTCAGTTGAGCAGTACTTC.